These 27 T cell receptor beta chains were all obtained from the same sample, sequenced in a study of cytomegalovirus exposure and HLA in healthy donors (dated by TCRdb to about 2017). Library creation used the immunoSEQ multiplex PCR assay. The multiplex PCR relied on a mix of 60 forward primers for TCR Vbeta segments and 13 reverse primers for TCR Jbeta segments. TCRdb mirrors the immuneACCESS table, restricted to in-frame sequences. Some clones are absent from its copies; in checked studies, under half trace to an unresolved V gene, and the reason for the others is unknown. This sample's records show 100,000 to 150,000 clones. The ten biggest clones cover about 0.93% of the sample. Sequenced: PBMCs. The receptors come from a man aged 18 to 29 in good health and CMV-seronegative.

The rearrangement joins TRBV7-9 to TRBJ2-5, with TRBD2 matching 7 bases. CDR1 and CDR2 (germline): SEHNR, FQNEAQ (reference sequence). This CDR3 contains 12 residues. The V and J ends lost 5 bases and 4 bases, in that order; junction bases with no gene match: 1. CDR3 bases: TGTGCCAGCAGCGGGGGGGTAGAGACCCAGTACTTC. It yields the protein CASSGGVETQYF.

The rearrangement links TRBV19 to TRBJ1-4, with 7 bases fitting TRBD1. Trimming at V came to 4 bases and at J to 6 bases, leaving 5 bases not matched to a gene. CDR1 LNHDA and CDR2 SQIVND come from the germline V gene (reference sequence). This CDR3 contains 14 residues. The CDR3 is CASSTDRFHEKLFF. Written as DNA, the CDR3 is TGTGCCAGTAGTACGGACAGGTTCCATGAAAAACTGTTTTTT.

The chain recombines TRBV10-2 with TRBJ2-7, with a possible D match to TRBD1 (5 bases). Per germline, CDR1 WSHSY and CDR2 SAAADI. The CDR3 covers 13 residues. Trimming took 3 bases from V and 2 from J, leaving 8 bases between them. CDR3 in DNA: TGCGCCAGCAGTGACAGGGTAGCCTACGAGCAGTACTTC. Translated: CASSDRVAYEQYF.

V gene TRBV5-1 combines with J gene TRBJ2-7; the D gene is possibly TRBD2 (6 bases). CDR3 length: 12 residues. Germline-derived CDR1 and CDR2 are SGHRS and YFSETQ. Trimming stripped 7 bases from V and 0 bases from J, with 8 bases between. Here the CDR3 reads CASGGSSYEQYF. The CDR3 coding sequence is TGCGCCAGCGGGGGGAGCTCCTACGAGCAGTACTTC.

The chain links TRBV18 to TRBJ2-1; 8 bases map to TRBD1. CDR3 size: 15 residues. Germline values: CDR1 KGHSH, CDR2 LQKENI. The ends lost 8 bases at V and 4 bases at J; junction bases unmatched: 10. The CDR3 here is CASPNGTGLYNEQFF. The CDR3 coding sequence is TGTGCCAGCCCAAACGGGACAGGCCTATACAATGAGCAGTTCTTC.

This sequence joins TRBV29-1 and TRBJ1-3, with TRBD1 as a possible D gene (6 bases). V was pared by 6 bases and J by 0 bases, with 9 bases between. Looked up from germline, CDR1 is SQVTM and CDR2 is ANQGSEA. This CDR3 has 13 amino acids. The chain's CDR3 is CSVGTISGNTIYF. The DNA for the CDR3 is TGCAGCGTAGGGACAATCTCTGGAAACACCATATATTTT.

CDR3 DNA: TGTGCCAGCAGTCTAACTAGCGGGAGACTTTACGAGCAGTACTTC. This codes for CASSLTSGRLYEQYF. This chain uses TRBV27 with TRBJ2-7; TRBD2 aligns across 11 bases. The V gene's germline CDR1 is MNHEY and CDR2 SMNVEV (reference sequence). The CDR3 contains 15 residues. V lost 5 bases to trimming and J lost 4 bases; unmatched junction nucleotides: 7.

The CDR3 DNA sequence: TGTGCCAGCAGCGACGGGACAGGGTTAACCTACGAGCAGTACTTC. It translates to CASSDGTGLTYEQYF. The chain joins TRBV9 to TRBJ2-7; 9 nucleotides agree with TRBD1. Germline CDR1 and CDR2: SGDLS and YYNGEE. Trimming at V came to 3 bases and at J to 2 bases, leaving 6 bases not matched to a gene. CDR3 length equals 15 residues. Full variable domain (missing parts from reference TRBV9 and TRBJ2-7): DSGVTQTPKHLITATGQRVTLRCSPRSGDLSVYWYQQSLDQGLQFLIQYYNGEERAKGNILERFSAQQFPDLHSELNLSSLELGDSALYFCASSDGTGLTYEQYFGPGTRLTVT.

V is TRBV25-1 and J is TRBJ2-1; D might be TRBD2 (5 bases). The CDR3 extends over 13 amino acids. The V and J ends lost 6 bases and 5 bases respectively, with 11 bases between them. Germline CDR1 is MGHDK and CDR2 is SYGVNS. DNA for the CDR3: TGTGCCAGCAGCGCGGGTTCGCACAATGAGCAGTTCTTC. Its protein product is CASSAGSHNEQFF.

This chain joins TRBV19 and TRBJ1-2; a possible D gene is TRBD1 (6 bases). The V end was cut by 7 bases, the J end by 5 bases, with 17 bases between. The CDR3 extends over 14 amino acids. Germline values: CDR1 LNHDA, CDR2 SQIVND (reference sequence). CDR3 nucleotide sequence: TGTGCCAGTACCCATGAACAGGGAGTTTATGGCTACACCTTC. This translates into CASTHEQGVYGYTF.

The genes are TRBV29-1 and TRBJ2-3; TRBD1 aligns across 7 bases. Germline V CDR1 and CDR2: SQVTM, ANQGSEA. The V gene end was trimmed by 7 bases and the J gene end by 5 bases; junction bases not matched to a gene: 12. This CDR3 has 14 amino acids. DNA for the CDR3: TGCAGCGCAAGGGGGCGAATAGGGGTAGATACGCAGTATTTT. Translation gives CSARGRIGVDTQYF.

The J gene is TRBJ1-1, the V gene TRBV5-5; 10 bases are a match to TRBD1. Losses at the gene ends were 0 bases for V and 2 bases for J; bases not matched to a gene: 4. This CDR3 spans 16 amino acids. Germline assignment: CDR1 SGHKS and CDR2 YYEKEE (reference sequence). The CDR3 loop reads CASSLGTGGVNTEAFF. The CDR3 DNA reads TGTGCCAGCAGCTTGGGGACAGGGGGAGTTAACACTGAAGCTTTCTTT.

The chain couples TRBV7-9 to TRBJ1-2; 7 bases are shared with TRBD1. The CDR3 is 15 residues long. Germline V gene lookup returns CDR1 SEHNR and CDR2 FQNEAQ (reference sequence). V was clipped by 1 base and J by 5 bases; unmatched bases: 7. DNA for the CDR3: TGTGCCAGCAGCTTAGTTGGCAGGGGGAGGTATGGCTACACCTTC. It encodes CASSLVGRGRYGYTF. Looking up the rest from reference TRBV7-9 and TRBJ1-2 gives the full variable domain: DTGVSQNPRHKITKRGQNVTFRCDPISEHNRLYWYRQTLGQGPEFLTYFQNEAQLEKSRLLSDRFSAERPKGSFSTLEIQRTEQGDSAMYLCASSLVGRGRYGYTFGSGTRLTVV.

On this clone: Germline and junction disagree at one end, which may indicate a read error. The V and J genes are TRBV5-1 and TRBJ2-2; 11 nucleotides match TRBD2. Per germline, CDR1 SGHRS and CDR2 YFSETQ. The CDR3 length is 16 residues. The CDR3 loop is CASSRLTSGNTGGLFF. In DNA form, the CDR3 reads TGCGCCAGCAGCCGGCTGACTAGCGGGAACACCGGGGGGCTGTTTTTT.

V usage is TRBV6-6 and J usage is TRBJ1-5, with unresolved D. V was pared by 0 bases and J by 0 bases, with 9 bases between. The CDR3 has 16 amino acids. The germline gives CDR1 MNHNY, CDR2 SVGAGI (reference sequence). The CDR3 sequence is CASSYSMRISNQPQHF. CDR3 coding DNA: TGTGCCAGCAGTTACTCGATGAGGATTAGCAATCAGCCCCAGCATTTT.

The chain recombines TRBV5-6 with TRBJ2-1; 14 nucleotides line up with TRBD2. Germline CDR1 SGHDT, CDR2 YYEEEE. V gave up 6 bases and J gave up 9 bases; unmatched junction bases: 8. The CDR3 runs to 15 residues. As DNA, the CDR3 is TGTGCCAGCACCATGACTAGCGGGGGGGCAGGTGAGCAGTTCTTC. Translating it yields CASTMTSGGAGEQFF.

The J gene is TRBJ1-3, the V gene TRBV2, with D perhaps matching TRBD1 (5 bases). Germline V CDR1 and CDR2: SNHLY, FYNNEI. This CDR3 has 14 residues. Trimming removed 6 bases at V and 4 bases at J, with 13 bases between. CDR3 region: CASSQDRTGNTIYF. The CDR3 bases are TGTGCCAGCAGCCAAGACAGAACAGGAAACACCATATATTTT.

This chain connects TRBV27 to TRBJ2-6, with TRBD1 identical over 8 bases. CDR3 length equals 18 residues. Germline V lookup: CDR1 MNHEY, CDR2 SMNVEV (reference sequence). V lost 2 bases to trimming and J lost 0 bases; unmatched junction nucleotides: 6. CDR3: CASSLPGQVLSGANVLTF. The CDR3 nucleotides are TGTGCCAGCAGTTTACCGGGACAGGTCCTCTCTGGGGCCAACGTCCTGACTTTC.

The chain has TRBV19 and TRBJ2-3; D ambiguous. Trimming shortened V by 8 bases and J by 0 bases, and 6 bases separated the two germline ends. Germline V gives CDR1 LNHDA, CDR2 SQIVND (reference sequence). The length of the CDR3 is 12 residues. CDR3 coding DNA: TGTGCCAGTGCGTTTAGCACAGATACGCAGTATTTT. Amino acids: CASAFSTDTQYF.

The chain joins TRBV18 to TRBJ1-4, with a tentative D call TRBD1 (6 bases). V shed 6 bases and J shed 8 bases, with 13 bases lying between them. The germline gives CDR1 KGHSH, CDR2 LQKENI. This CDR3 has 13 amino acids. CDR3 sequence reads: CASSSGQMEKLFF. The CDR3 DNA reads TGTGCCAGCTCTTCCGGACAGATGGAAAAACTGTTTTTT.

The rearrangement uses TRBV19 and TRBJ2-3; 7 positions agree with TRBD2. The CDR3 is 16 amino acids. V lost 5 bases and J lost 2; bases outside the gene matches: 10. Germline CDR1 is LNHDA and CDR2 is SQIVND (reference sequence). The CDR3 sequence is CASSLPSGQSTDTQYF. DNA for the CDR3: TGTGCCAGTAGTTTACCTAGCGGACAATCCACAGATACGCAGTATTTT.

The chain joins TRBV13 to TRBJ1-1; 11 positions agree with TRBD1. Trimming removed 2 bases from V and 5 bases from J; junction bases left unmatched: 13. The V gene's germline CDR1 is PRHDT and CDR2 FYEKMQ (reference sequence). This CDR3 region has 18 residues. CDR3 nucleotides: TGTGCCAGCAGCTTATTCGCTTATGGACAGGGGGCTGTTACTGAAGCTTTCTTT. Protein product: CASSLFAYGQGAVTEAFF.

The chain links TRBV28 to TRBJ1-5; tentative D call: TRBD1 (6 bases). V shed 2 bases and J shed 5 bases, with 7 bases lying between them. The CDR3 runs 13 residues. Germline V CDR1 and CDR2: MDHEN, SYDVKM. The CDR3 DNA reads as TGTGCCAGCAGTTTAACAGGGCATCAGCCCCAGCATTTT. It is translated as CASSLTGHQPQHF.

DNA for the CDR3: TGTGCCAGCAGCTCAGGGGGCGTAATTTACGAGCAGTACTTC. This codes for CASSSGGVIYEQYF. The rearrangement joins TRBV7-2 to TRBJ2-7; 8 positions agree with TRBD1. Germline V gene sequence: CDR1 SGHTA, CDR2 FQGNSA. CDR3 length: 14 amino acids. With 4 bases clipped from V and 4 bases from J, the junction kept 6 bases outside the gene matches.

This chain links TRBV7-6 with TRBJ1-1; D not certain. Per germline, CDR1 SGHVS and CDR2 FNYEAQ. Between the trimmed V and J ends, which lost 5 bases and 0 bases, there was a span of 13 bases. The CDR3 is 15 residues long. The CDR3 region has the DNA TGTGCCAGCAGCATCCTCGACAAATTGAACACTGAAGCTTTCTTT. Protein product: CASSILDKLNTEAFF. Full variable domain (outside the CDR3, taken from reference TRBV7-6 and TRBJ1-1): GAGVSQSPRYKVTKRGQDVALRCDPISGHVSLYWYRQALGQGPEFLTYFNYEAQQDKSGLPNDRFSAERPEGSISTLTIQRTEQRDSAMYRCASSILDKLNTEAFFGQGTRLTVV.

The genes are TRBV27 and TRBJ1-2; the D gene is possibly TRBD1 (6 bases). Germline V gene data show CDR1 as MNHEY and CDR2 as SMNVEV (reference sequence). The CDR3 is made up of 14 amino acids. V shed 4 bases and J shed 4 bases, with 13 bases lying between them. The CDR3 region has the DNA TGTGCCAGCAGTTCCGCAGGGGTTTCCTATGGCTACACCTTC. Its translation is CASSSAGVSYGYTF.

The CDR3 nucleotides read TGTGCCAGCAGCCCGGAGGGTTTACGGACCTACAATGAGCAGTTCTTC. Encoded protein: CASSPEGLRTYNEQFF. The rearrangement uses TRBV5-6 and TRBJ2-1, with D possibly TRBD2 on 6 matching bases. Germline loops: CDR1 SGHDT, CDR2 YYEEEE. Trimming removed 4 bases from V and 2 bases from J, with 16 bases in between. This CDR3 spans 16 amino acids.